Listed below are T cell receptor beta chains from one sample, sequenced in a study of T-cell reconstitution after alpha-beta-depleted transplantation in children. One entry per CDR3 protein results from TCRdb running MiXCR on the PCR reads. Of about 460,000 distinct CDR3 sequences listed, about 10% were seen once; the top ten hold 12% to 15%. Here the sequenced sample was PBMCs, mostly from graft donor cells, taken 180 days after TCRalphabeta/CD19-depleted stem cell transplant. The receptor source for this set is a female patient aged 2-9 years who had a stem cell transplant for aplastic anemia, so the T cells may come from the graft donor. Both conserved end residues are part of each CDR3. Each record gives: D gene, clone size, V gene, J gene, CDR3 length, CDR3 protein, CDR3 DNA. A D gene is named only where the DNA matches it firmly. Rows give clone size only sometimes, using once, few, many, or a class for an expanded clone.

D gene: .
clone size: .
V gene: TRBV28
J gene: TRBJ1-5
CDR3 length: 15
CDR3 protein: CASSLGLEDNQPQHF
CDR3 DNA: TGTGCCAGCAGTTTGGGCCTGGAGGACAATCAGCCCCAGCATTTT

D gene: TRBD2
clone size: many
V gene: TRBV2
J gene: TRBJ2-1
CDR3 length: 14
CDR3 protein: CASSELAGAGEQFF
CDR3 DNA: TGTGCCAGCAGTGAACTAGCGGGAGCGGGTGAGCAGTTCTTC

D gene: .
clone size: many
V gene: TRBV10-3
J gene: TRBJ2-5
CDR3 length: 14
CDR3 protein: CAISDKYIQETQYF
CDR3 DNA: TGTGCCATCAGTGATAAGTATATCCAAGAGACCCAGTACTTC

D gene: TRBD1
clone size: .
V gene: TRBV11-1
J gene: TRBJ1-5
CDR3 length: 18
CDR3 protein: CASSLGEGARRSNQPQHF
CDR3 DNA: TGTGCCAGCAGCTTGGGGGAGGGGGCGCGTAGGAGCAATCAGCCCCAGCATTTT

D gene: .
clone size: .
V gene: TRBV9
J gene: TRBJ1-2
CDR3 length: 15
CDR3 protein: CASSVDPGHNYGYTF
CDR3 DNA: TGTGCCAGCAGCGTAGATCCCGGTCATAACTATGGCTACACCTTC

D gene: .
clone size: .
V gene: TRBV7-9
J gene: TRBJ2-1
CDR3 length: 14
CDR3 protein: CASTRGGGDNEQFF
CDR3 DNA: TGTGCCAGCACTAGGGGGGGGGGAGACAATGAGCAGTTCTTC

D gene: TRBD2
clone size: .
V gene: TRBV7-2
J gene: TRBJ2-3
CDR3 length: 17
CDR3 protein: CASSLGTSGSGTDTQYF
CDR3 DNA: TGTGCCAGCAGCTTAGGGACTAGCGGGAGTGGAACAGATACGCAGTATTTT

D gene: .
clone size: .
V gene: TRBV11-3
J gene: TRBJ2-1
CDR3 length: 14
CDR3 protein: CASSLDPGYNEQFF
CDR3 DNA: TGTGCCAGCAGCTTAGATCCAGGGTACAATGAGCAGTTCTTC

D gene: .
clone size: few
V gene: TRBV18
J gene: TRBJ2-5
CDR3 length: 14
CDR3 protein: CASSHPAPQETQYF
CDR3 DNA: TGTGCCAGCTCTCACCCAGCGCCTCAAGAGACCCAGTACTTC

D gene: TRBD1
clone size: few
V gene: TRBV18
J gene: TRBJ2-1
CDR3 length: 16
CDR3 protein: CASSPGGTASYNEQFF
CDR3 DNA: TGTGCCAGCTCACCTGGTGGGACAGCATCCTACAATGAGCAGTTCTTC

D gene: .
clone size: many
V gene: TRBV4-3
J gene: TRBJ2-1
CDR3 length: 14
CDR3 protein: CASSQTDNYNEQFF
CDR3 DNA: TGCGCCAGCAGCCAAACGGATAATTACAATGAGCAGTTCTTC

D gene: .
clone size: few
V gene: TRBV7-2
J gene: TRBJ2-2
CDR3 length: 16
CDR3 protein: CASSLSRQGGTGELFF
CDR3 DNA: TGTGCCAGCAGCTTATCTCGACAGGGAGGGACCGGGGAGCTGTTTTTT

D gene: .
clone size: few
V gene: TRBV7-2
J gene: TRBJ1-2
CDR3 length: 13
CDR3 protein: CASSLARAAGYTF
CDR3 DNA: TGTGCCAGCAGCTTAGCCAGGGCGGCTGGCTACACCTTC

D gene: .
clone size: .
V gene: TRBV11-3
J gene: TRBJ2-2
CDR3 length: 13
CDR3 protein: CASSSFLSPELFF
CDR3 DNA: TGTGCCAGCAGCTCATTCTTATCGCCGGAGCTGTTTTTT

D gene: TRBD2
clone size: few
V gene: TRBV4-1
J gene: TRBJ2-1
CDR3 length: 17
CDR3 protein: CASSQELAGGPRNEQFF
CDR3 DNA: TGCGCCAGCAGCCAAGAACTAGCGGGAGGGCCGCGGAATGAGCAGTTCTTC

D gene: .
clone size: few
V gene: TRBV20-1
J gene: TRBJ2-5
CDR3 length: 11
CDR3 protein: CSASSVQTQYF
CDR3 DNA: TGCAGTGCTAGCTCGGTTCAGACCCAGTACTTC

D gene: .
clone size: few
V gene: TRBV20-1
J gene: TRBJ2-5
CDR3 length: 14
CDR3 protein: CSARGRAQQETQYF
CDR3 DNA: TGCAGTGCTAGGGGGCGGGCCCAACAAGAGACCCAGTACTTC

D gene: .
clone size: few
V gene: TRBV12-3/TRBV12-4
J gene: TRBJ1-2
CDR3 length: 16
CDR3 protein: CASSAPWGASNYGYTF
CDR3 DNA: TGTGCCAGCAGCGCTCCTTGGGGAGCCTCGAACTATGGCTACACCTTC

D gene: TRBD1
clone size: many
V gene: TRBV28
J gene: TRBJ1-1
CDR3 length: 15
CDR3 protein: CASRPTPGQPLEAFF
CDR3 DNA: TGTGCCAGCAGGCCCACCCCGGGACAGCCCCTTGAAGCTTTCTTT

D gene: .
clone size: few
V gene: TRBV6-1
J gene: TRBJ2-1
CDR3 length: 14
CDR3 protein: CASIDGSPYNEQFF
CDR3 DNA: TGTGCCAGCATTGACGGGAGCCCGTACAATGAGCAGTTCTTC

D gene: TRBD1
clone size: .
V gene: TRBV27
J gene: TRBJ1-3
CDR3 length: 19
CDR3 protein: CASSPARGGQPLSGNTIYF
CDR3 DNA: TGTGCCAGCAGTCCCGCCCGCGGGGGACAGCCTCTCTCTGGAAACACCATATATTTT

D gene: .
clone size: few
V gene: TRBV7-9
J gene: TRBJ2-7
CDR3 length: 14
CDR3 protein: CASSLRPDSYEQYF
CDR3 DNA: TGTGCCAGCAGCCTAAGACCCGATTCTTACGAGCAGTACTTC

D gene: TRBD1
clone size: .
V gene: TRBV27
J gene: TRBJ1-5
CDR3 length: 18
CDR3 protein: CASSSHFLDRESTQPQHF
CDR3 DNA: TGTGCCAGCAGTTCCCATTTTTTAGACAGGGAATCAACTCAGCCCCAGCATTTT

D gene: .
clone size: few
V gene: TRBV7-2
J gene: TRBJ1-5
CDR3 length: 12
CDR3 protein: CASRGPDQPQHF
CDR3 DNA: TGTGCCAGCAGGGGCCCGGACCAGCCCCAGCATTTT

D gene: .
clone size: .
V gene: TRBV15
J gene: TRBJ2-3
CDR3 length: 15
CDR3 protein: CATSRGAGQADTQYF
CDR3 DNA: TGTGCCACCAGCAGGGGAGCGGGACAGGCAGATACGCAGTATTTT

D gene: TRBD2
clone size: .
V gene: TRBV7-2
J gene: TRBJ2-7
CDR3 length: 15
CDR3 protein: CASSLTSGMSYEQYF
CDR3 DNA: TGTGCCAGCAGCCTGACTAGCGGGATGTCCTACGAGCAGTACTTC

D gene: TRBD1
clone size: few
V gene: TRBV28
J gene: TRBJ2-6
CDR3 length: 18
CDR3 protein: CASSPTGTGTPGANVLTF
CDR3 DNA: TGTGCCAGCAGTCCGACAGGGACAGGGACCCCTGGGGCCAACGTCCTGACTTTC

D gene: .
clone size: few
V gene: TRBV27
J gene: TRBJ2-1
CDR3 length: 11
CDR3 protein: CASPRCNEQFF
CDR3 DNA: TGTGCCAGCCCCAGGTGCAATGAGCAGTTCTTC

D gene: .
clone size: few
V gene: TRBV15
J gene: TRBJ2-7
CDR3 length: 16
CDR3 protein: CATSRDLRGSAYEQYF
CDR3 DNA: TGTGCCACCAGCAGAGATCTTAGGGGTTCGGCCTACGAGCAGTACTTC

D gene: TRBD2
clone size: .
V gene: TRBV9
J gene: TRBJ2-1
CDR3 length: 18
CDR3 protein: CASSQGLQTSAAYNEQFF
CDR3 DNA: TGTGCCAGCAGCCAAGGACTTCAGACTAGCGCAGCCTACAATGAGCAGTTCTTC

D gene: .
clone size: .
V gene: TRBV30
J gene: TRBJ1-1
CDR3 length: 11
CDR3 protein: CAWSLGTEAFF
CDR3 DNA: TGTGCCTGGAGTTTGGGGACTGAAGCTTTCTTT

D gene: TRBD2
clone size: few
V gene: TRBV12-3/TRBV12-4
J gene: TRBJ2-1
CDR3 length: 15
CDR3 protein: CASIPGLAGVNEQFF
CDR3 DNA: TGTGCCAGCATCCCGGGACTAGCGGGAGTCAATGAGCAGTTCTTC